Below are 3 T cell receptor beta chains sequenced from a single sample in a study of blood T cell repertoires in COVID-19. The method was immunoSEQ multiplex PCR; TCRdb's version includes in-frame clones alone and lacks a portion of them. The table lists some 200,000 clones, around 82% of them singletons. The sequenced material came from peripheral blood. Every receptor here comes from a woman of 80 years or more with acute or convalescent COVID-19.

The rearrangement joins TRBV15 to TRBJ1-6, with D perhaps TRBD1 (5 bases). In germline, CDR1 is LNHNV, CDR2 YYDKDF (reference sequence). With 0 bases removed from V and 6 bases from J, the gap between germline ends came to 9 bases. The CDR3 has 15 amino acids. Here the CDR3 reads CATSRDRQGNSPLHF. CDR3 bases: TGTGCCACCAGCAGAGATAGGCAGGGTAATTCACCCCTCCACTTT.

The chain joins TRBV7-2 to TRBJ1-1; the match to TRBD1 covers 8 bases. V lost 1 base and J lost 4; bases outside the gene matches: 8. Germline assignment: CDR1 SGHTA and CDR2 FQGNSA. The CDR3 length is 16 residues. CDR3 in amino acids: CASSLVSGGMVTEAFF. CDR3 nucleotide sequence: TGTGCCAGCAGCTTAGTGTCAGGGGGCATGGTCACTGAAGCTTTCTTT.

V and J are TRBV25-1 and TRBJ1-1; D not resolved. Trimming pared 5 bases from V and 1 base from J, leaving 8 bases between. Germline CDR1 is MGHDK and CDR2 is SYGVNS. The CDR3 contains 13 residues. The CDR3 protein is CASSQAGNTEAFF. CDR3 in DNA: TGTGCCAGCAGTCAGGCCGGGAACACTGAAGCTTTCTTT.